A few counts support the clone carrying this TCR beta chain. These data come from a study of blood T cell repertoires in COVID-19. Overall study context: The United States, Italy and Spain provided the acute and convalescent COVID-19 samples. From T cells, B-cell-depleted T cells, or PBMCs came the material, which was cDNA or gDNA.

Per the original data handling: Cell counts per sample came from amplifying reference gene primers. Libraries were prepared by immunoSEQ multiplex PCR; TCRdb keeps only in-frame clonotypes and omits some of them. V, J and clone size derive from that table, while D and trimming were established from the DNA sequence. The data contain fewer than 150,000 clones, 84% of them seen just once; the ten biggest clones take up about 12%. The TCR was taken from a woman in her 30s who had recovered from COVID-19. Sequenced sample: peripheral blood.

The CDR3 nucleotides are TGTGCCAGCAGCCTACTGACAGGGGCGGGGGAGCAGTACTTC. The encoded protein is CASSLLTGAGEQYF. This chain links TRBV5-6 with TRBJ2-7, with 8 nucleotides matching TRBD1. Trimming took 4 bases from V and 7 from J; bases not matched to a gene: 10. This CDR3 has 14 amino acids. From germline, CDR1 is SGHDT and CDR2 YYEEEE.